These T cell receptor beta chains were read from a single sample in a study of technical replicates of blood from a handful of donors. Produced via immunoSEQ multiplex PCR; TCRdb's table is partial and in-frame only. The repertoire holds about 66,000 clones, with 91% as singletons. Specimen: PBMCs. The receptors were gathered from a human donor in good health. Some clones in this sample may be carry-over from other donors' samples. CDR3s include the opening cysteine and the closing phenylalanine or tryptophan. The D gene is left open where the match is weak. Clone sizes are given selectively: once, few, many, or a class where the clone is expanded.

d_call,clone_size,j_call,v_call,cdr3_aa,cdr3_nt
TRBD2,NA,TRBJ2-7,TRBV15,CATSGGNIAGGKSYEQYF,TGTGCCACCAGCGGAGGAAATATAGCGGGAGGGAAGTCCTACGAGCAGTACTTC
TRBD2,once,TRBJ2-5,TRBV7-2,CASRRTSGTTQETQYF,TGTGCCAGCAGACGGACTAGCGGGACGACACAAGAGACCCAGTACTTC
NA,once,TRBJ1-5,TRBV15,CATSRTSGQGNQPQHF,TGTGCCACCAGCAGGACCTCGGGACAAGGCAATCAGCCCCAGCATTTT
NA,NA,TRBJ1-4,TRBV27,CASSGTRGNEKLFF,TGTGCCAGCAGTGGGACAAGGGGGAATGAAAAACTGTTTTTT
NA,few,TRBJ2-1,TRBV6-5,CASTDHNEQFF,TGTGCCAGCACAGATCACAATGAGCAGTTCTTC
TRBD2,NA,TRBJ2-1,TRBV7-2,CASSASILAGLEQFF,TGTGCCAGCAGCGCTAGTATACTAGCGGGGCTTGAGCAGTTCTTC
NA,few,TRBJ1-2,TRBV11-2,CASSSIRVAYGYTF,TGTGCCAGCAGCTCTATCAGGGTGGCCTATGGCTACACCTTC
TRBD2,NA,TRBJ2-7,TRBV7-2,CASSLVRTSGRRNEQYF,TGTGCCAGCAGCTTAGTCCGGACTAGCGGGAGGAGGAACGAGCAGTACTTC
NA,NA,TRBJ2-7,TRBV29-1,CSVGGDRDEQYF,TGCAGCGTTGGGGGGGACCGGGACGAGCAGTACTTC
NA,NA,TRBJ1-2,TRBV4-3,CASSQDSTEAFYGYTF,TGCGCCAGCAGCCAAGATAGTACAGAAGCCTTCTATGGCTACACCTTC
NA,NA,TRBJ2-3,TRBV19,CASSIIPTDTQYF,TGTGCCAGTAGTATTATTCCCACAGATACGCAGTATTTT
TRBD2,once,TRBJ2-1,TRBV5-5,CASSLLSGGAAEQFF,TGTGCCAGCAGCTTGCTTAGCGGGGGGGCCGCTGAGCAGTTCTTC
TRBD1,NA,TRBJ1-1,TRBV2,CASSKRDRGGEAFF,TGTGCCAGCAGTAAACGGGACAGGGGGGGTGAAGCTTTCTTT
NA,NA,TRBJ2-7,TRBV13,CASSQTAWGGSYEQYF,TGTGCCAGCAGCCAAACCGCGTGGGGCGGCTCCTACGAGCAGTACTTC
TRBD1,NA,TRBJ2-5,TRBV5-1,CASSYGQGKETQYF,TGCGCCAGCAGCTACGGACAGGGGAAGGAGACCCAGTACTTC
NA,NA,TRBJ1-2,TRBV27,CASSLLPPSYGYTF,TGTGCCAGCAGTTTACTGCCTCCTAGTTATGGCTACACCTTC
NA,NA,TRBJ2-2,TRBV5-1,CASSSGQGREYSAGELFF,TGCGCCAGCAGCTCCGGACAAGGGCGCGAATATTCAGCCGGGGAGCTGTTTTTT
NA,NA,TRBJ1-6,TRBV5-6,CASSLGGLGSSPLHF,TGTGCCAGCAGCCTGGGGGGGCTGGGAAGTTCACCCCTCCACTTT
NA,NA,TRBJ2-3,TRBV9,CASSPIDGGRTDTQYF,TGTGCCAGCAGCCCCATCGACGGGGGGCGAACAGATACGCAGTATTTT
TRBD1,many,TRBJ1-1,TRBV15,CATSGLTGRYTEAFF,TGTGCCACCAGCGGCCTGACAGGGCGATACACTGAAGCTTTCTTT
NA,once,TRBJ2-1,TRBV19,CASIKRGSWEQFF,TGTGCCAGTATCAAAAGGGGGTCTTGGGAGCAGTTCTTC
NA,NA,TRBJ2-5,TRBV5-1,CASSLGGGQETQYF,TGCGCCAGCAGCTTGGGGGGCGGACAAGAGACCCAGTACTTC
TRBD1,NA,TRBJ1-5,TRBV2,CASSEIRGQNQPQHF,TGTGCCAGCAGTGAAATCAGGGGGCAAAATCAGCCCCAGCATTTT